The 32 T cell receptor beta chains presented below share a single source sample, sequenced in a study of radiotherapy plus CTLA-4 blockade in lung cancer. Here immunoSEQ multiplex PCR was the method, and the copy in TCRdb shows in-frame clones only, minus some. The data show 40,000 to 45,000 clones, approximately 71% seen once. Sequencing was performed on peripheral blood, taken from a patient treated with radiotherapy plus ipilimumab. The receptors shown here come from a human donor with non-small cell lung cancer whose response to radiotherapy plus ipilimumab could not be evaluated.

The V gene is TRBV7-2, the J gene TRBJ2-3, with D perhaps matching TRBD2 (5 bases). The ends were cut back, 1 base at V and 0 bases at J, with 17 bases in the middle. Germline CDR1 SGHTA, CDR2 FQGNSA. The CDR3 loop spans 18 amino acids. The CDR3 coding sequence is TGTGCCAGCAGCTTAGGGACTTTCCCTGCGGCGAGCACAGATACGCAGTATTTT. Encoded protein: CASSLGTFPAASTDTQYF.

The count of this clone is one. V usage is TRBV4-2 and J usage is TRBJ2-1; TRBD2 aligns across 10 bases. The CDR3 runs 15 residues. Germline-derived CDR1 and CDR2 are LGHNA and YNFKEQ. After removal of 2 bases from V and 4 bases from J, the junction contained 2 bases not matched to a gene. The CDR3 spells CASSQQLAGYNEQFF. DNA for the CDR3: TGTGCCAGCAGCCAACAACTAGCGGGGTACAATGAGCAGTTCTTC.

This clone has a handful of counts. This chain joins TRBV6-4 and TRBJ1-1; D not resolved. Germline V gene lookup returns CDR1 MRHNA and CDR2 SNTAGT. The CDR3 length is 13 residues. Trimming took off 4 bases at V and 7 bases at J, with 13 bases between the two ends. The CDR3 sequence is CASSVFPGSEAFF. The CDR3 nucleotides read TGTGCCAGCAGTGTATTTCCGGGAAGTGAAGCTTTCTTT.

The rearrangement links TRBV12-5 to TRBJ1-1, with TRBD1 matching 9 bases. The trim removed 3 bases at V and 7 bases at J, leaving 21 bases unmatched. This CDR3 comprises 19 residues. Germline V CDR1 and CDR2: LGHNT, FRNRAP. The CDR3 is CASGLDILRDRERADEAFF. The CDR3 bases are TGTGCTAGTGGTTTAGACATCCTCCGGGACAGGGAAAGGGCTGATGAAGCTTTCTTT.

As DNA, the CDR3 is TGTGCCAGCAGCCTGCAGATGAACACTGAAGCTTTCTTT. Its protein is CASSLQMNTEAFF. This sequence joins TRBV14 and TRBJ1-1; D uncertain. The V gene lost 4 bases and the J gene lost 0 bases, with 6 bases spanning the gap. This CDR3 comprises 13 residues. Per germline, CDR1 SGHDN and CDR2 FVKESK.

In this sample, this clone turned up a few times. The chain employs TRBV7-2 and TRBJ2-3, with 9 bases matching TRBD2. This CDR3 comprises 15 residues. Germline V gene sequence: CDR1 SGHTA, CDR2 FQGNSA. The V and J ends lost 8 bases and 0 bases, in that order; junction bases with no gene match: 6. The CDR3 here is CASFLAGHSTDTQYF. In DNA, the CDR3 is TGTGCCAGCTTTCTAGCGGGGCATAGCACAGATACGCAGTATTTT. Supplemented by reference TRBV7-2 and TRBJ2-3, the full variable domain reads GAGVSQSPSNKVTEKGKDVELRCDPISGHTALYWYRQSLGQGLEFLIYFQGNSAPDKSGLPSDRFSAERTGGSVSTLTIQRTQQEDSAVYLCASFLAGHSTDTQYFGPGTRLTVL.

The gene calls are TRBV14 and TRBJ2-3; D possibly corresponds to TRBD2 (5 bases). V was pared by 4 bases and J by 0 bases, with 20 bases between. Germline V gene data show CDR1 as SGHDN and CDR2 as FVKESK. CDR3 length equals 18 residues. The CDR3: CASSPYLNFGGSTDTQYF. DNA of the CDR3: TGTGCCAGCAGCCCCTACCTGAATTTTGGCGGGAGCACAGATACGCAGTATTTT.

The rearrangement links TRBV5-1 to TRBJ2-3; 9 nucleotides line up with TRBD1. V shed 4 bases and J 4 bases; nucleotides not matched to a gene: 10. This CDR3 is built from 16 residues. Germline CDR1 reads SGHRS; CDR2 reads YFSETQ. The DNA for the CDR3 is TGCGCCAGCAGCATAGGACAGGGGTTGGTTGCAGATACGCAGTATTTT. This sequence encodes CASSIGQGLVADTQYF.

The rearrangement links TRBV19 to TRBJ1-2; 9 nucleotides agree with TRBD1. The CDR3 consists of 14 residues. Germline values: CDR1 LNHDA, CDR2 SQIVND (reference sequence). V lost 8 bases to trimming and J lost 5 bases; unmatched junction nucleotides: 9. Written as DNA, the CDR3 is TGTGCCAGTGACCCTGGACAGGGGTCATATGGCTACACCTTC. Protein product: CASDPGQGSYGYTF.

This clone turned up a few times. CDR3 nucleotide sequence: TGTGCCAGCTCACCTGAACAGGGGAAACAGCCCCAGCATTTT. It encodes CASSPEQGKQPQHF. This chain joins TRBV18 and TRBJ1-5, with 7 bases matching TRBD1. Unmatched junction bases numbered 6, after V lost 3 bases and J lost 7 bases. Germline CDR1 and CDR2: KGHSH and LQKENI. The CDR3 spans 14 residues.

This chain links TRBV2 with TRBJ2-5; 8 bases line up with TRBD1. The germline V gene encodes CDR1 SNHLY and CDR2 FYNNEI. The ends lost 8 bases at V and 5 bases at J; junction bases unmatched: 13. The CDR3 length is 15 residues. DNA for the CDR3: TGTGCCAGCCGTAGACCAGGACAGGGAAGGGAGACCCAGTACTTC. Protein sequence: CASRRPGQGRETQYF. The complete variable domain, with remaining parts taken from reference TRBV2 and TRBJ2-5, reads EPEVTQTPSHQVTQMGQEVILRCVPISNHLYFYWYRQILGQKVEFLVSFYNNEISEKSEIFDDQFSVERPDGSNFTLKIRSTKLEDSAMYFCASRRPGQGRETQYFGPGTRLLVL.

This sequence joins TRBV6-5 and TRBJ2-7; D perhaps matches TRBD2 (6 bases). This CDR3 is built from 15 residues. V gave up 0 bases and J gave up 4 bases, with 13 bases separating them. Germline values: CDR1 MNHEY, CDR2 SVGAGI. In nucleotides, the CDR3 is TGTGCCAGCAGTTACTCTGGGGGAGGAAGATACGAGCAGTACTTC. It codes for CASSYSGGGRYEQYF.

A note on this clone: One end of the junction is discordant with germline, which a read error may explain. This chain joins TRBV7-2 and TRBJ1-1, with TRBD1 identical over 8 bases. Germline V gene sequence: CDR1 SGHTA, CDR2 FQGNSA. The CDR3 spans 13 residues. CDR3 nucleotides: TGTGCCGGCAGCCAGGACAGGGAGGATCACTACCTCTTT. It translates to CAGSQDREDHYLF.

This sequence joins TRBV19 and TRBJ2-5; TRBD2 is a possible D gene (6 bases). The closer fit of TRBJ2-7 to the DNA end suggests the J call may be wrong. The germline V gene has CDR1 LNHDA and CDR2 SQIVND (reference sequence). The CDR3 runs 14 residues. As DNA, the CDR3 is TGTGCCAGTAGTATCGCGGGGAGCTCCTACGAGCAGTACTTC. Translation gives CASSIAGSSYEQYF.

In its sample, this clone was seen a few times. The chain employs TRBV5-4 and TRBJ2-1; TRBD2 aligns across 10 bases. This CDR3 has 14 amino acids. Germline V gene lookup returns CDR1 SGHNT and CDR2 YYREEE (reference sequence). Trimming removed 4 bases from V and 4 bases from J; junction bases left unmatched: 2. The CDR3 sequence: CASSQREGYNEQFF. Here the CDR3 DNA reads TGTGCCAGCAGCCAGCGGGAGGGATACAATGAGCAGTTCTTC.

This clone was observed a few times. The V call is TRBV4-3, the J call TRBJ2-5; TRBD2 is a possible D gene (5 bases). The end of the DNA fits TRBJ2-7 better, so the J call may be wrong. The germline V gene has CDR1 LGHNA and CDR2 YSLEER. This CDR3 spans 13 amino acids. The CDR3 bases are TGCGCCAGCAGCCAAGTCCTCGAGGGCGAGCAGTACTTC. Translated, it gives CASSQVLEGEQYF.

The genes are TRBV30 and TRBJ1-6, with D unresolved. Germline CDR1 and CDR2: GTSNPN and SVGIG (reference sequence). V was clipped by 5 bases and J by 7 bases, with 12 bases between them. There are 13 residues in the CDR3. CDR3 sequence (DNA): TGTGCCTGGGAACATGTTCGCAATTCACCCCTCCACTTT. Translation: CAWEHVRNSPLHF.

The chain recombines TRBV5-1 with TRBJ2-2; 12 positions agree with TRBD2. V gave up 0 bases and J gave up 2 bases; unmatched junction bases: 8. This CDR3 is built from 19 residues. CDR1 and CDR2 (germline): SGHRS, YFSETQ. CDR3 residues: CASSLVLAGGKKNTGELFF. In nucleotides, the CDR3 is TGCGCCAGCAGCTTGGTGCTAGCGGGAGGGAAGAAAAACACCGGGGAGCTGTTTTTT.

The chain recombines TRBV10-3 with TRBJ2-7; 7 bases are shared with TRBD1. V trimming: 4 bases; J trimming: 5 bases; junction bases outside the gene matches: 5. The germline CDR1 and CDR2 sequences are ENHRY and SYGVKD. The CDR3 is made up of 13 amino acids. The CDR3 spells CAISGGQGDEQYF. DNA for the CDR3: TGTGCCATCAGTGGGGGCCAGGGGGACGAGCAGTACTTC.

In DNA form, the CDR3 reads TGTGCCAGCAGCCCCGGAGGCGCCGGGAATTACGAGCAGTACTTC. Its translation: CASSPGGAGNYEQYF. This chain links TRBV11-1 with TRBJ2-7; D might be TRBD2 (5 bases). The germline V and J ends were trimmed by 5 bases and 4 bases, with 18 bases remaining between them. The CDR3 covers 15 residues. Germline CDR1 reads SGHAT; CDR2 reads FQDESV (reference sequence).

The CDR3 protein is CASSLVASEQYF. The CDR3 DNA reads TGTGCCAGCAGCTTAGTAGCGAGCGAGCAGTACTTC. The V and J genes are TRBV7-2 and TRBJ2-7, with a possible D match to TRBD2 (5 bases). Germline CDR1 SGHTA, CDR2 FQGNSA. The V end was cut by 1 base, the J end by 6 bases, with 7 bases between. There are 12 residues in the CDR3.

This chain links TRBV7-9 with TRBJ2-7, with D perhaps TRBD1 (6 bases). The germline V and J ends were trimmed by 5 bases and 3 bases, with 14 bases remaining between them. Germline V gene sequence: CDR1 SEHNR, CDR2 FQNEAQ (reference sequence). The CDR3 loop spans 14 amino acids. The CDR3, as DNA: TGTGCCAGCAGCCTCCAGGGGTCGAGCTACGAGCAGTACTTC. The encoded protein is CASSLQGSSYEQYF. The complete variable domain, with remaining parts taken from reference TRBV7-9 and TRBJ2-7, reads DTGVSQNPRHKITKRGQNVTFRCDPISEHNRLYWYRQTLGQGPEFLTYFQNEAQLEKSRLLSDRFSAERPKGSFSTLEIQRTEQGDSAMYLCASSLQGSSYEQYFGPGTRLTVT.

This chain links TRBV6-6 with TRBJ1-5; 11 bases are a match to TRBD1. Germline CDR1 MNHNY, CDR2 SVGAGI (reference sequence). The trim removed 0 bases at V and 4 bases at J, leaving 2 bases unmatched. The CDR3 extends over 16 amino acids. The CDR3 spells CASSYSRDRGNQPQHF. The CDR3, as DNA: TGTGCCAGCAGTTACTCCCGGGACAGGGGGAATCAGCCCCAGCATTTT.

The V and J genes are TRBV4-1 and TRBJ2-7, with a possible D match to TRBD2 (6 bases). The CDR3 runs to 15 residues. CDR1 and CDR2 from the germline V gene are MGHRA and YSYEKL. Between the trimmed V and J ends, which lost 6 bases and 7 bases, there was a span of 22 bases. CDR3 protein: CASRLRDLVTSEQYF. CDR3 sequence (DNA): TGCGCCAGCAGACTCCGGGACTTAGTCACCTCTGAGCAGTACTTC.

The chain recombines TRBV27 with TRBJ1-1, with TRBD1 as a possible D gene (6 bases). Looked up from germline, CDR1 is MNHEY and CDR2 is SMNVEV (reference sequence). The CDR3 spans 16 residues. Between the trimmed V and J ends, which lost 5 bases and 4 bases, there was a span of 20 bases. The CDR3 reads CASSPTGSGIGTEAFF. CDR3 DNA: TGTGCCAGCAGTCCCACAGGGTCGGGGATTGGCACTGAAGCTTTCTTT.

This clone was seen only a few times. The V and J genes are TRBV4-1 and TRBJ1-3; 7 positions agree with TRBD1. In germline, CDR1 is MGHRA, CDR2 YSYEKL. The CDR3 contains 17 residues. Trimming at V came to 3 bases and at J to 2 bases, leaving 10 bases not matched to a gene. In DNA, the CDR3 is TGCGCCAGCAGCCACGGGTCAGGGGGAATGGCTGGAAACACCATATATTTT. It yields the protein CASSHGSGGMAGNTIYF.

This sequence joins TRBV28 and TRBJ2-1; the D gene is possibly TRBD2 (6 bases). Germline CDR1 and CDR2: MDHEN and SYDVKM. V was trimmed by 11 bases and J by 0 bases, leaving 14 bases between them. The CDR3 length is 14 residues. The CDR3 protein is CASSVGGSYNEQFF. DNA of the CDR3: TGTGCCTCCTCTGTGGGGGGCTCCTACAATGAGCAGTTCTTC.

J is TRBJ1-5 and V is TRBV11-2, with D perhaps matching TRBD1 (5 bases). CDR1 is SGHAT and CDR2 is FQNNGV in the germline V gene. The germline V and J ends were trimmed by 1 base and 3 bases, with 10 bases remaining between them. The CDR3 length is 15 residues. As DNA, the CDR3 is TGTGCCAGCAGCTTAGGGGCGGGGGACAATCAGCCCCAGCATTTT. Amino acid sequence: CASSLGAGDNQPQHF.

The chain couples TRBV6-1 to TRBJ1-2; 7 bases fit TRBD1. The V segment lost 2 bases and the J segment 6 bases; nucleotides outside the gene matches: 9. Germline loops: CDR1 MNHNS, CDR2 SASEGT. CDR3 length: 15 amino acids. This CDR3 is CASSERVTGRNGYTF. CDR3 bases: TGTGCCAGCAGTGAAAGAGTGACAGGGAGAAATGGCTACACCTTC.

This chain links TRBV18 with TRBJ2-7, with 11 bases fitting TRBD1. CDR1 and CDR2 (germline): KGHSH, LQKENI. With V trimmed by 3 bases and J by 7 bases, 5 bases remained unmatched. The CDR3 loop spans 14 amino acids. The CDR3 nucleotides read TGTGCCAGCTCACCGGGACAGGGGGTGCAGGAGCAGTACTTC. Translating it yields CASSPGQGVQEQYF.

This clone has only a few counts. V usage is TRBV28 and J usage is TRBJ2-2; D not resolved. CDR3 length: 17 amino acids. Trimming left V 5 bases short and J 5 bases short, with 21 bases between. CDR1 and CDR2 (germline): MDHEN, SYDVKM. The CDR3, as DNA: TGTGCCAGCAGTCTCCCGGTGACCCTAAGCGATACCGGGGAGCTGTTTTTT. It encodes CASSLPVTLSDTGELFF.

The CDR3 region is CASSIDRDGGAGELFF. The CDR3 DNA reads TGTGCCAGCAGCATCGACAGGGATGGTGGGGCGGGGGAGCTGTTTTTT. The V and J genes are TRBV7-6 and TRBJ2-2; 7 positions agree with TRBD1. V was pared by 5 bases and J by 8 bases, with 14 bases of the junction left unmatched. There are 16 residues in the CDR3. Germline lookup yields CDR1 SGHVS and CDR2 FNYEAQ.